Described below is a single T cell receptor beta chain sequence and its context. Sequencing used immunoSEQ multiplex PCR; TCRdb keeps in-frame clones, though not all of them. This sample has approximately 84,000 clones, with 91% found just once. This entry is derived from a study of control samples from healthy donors and cancer patients. The CDR3 is 18 residues long. The germline gives CDR1 MNHEY, CDR2 SVGEGT. The V and J ends lost 4 bases and 4 bases, in that order; junction bases with no gene match: 11. The sequenced material came from blood. The TCR sequence derives from a man aged 25-40 years in good health. The rearrangement links TRBV6-2 or TRBV6-3 to TRBJ2-2; 11 nucleotides match TRBD1. CDR3 nucleotides: TGTGCCAGCAGTTCCGGACAGGGGGCGCAATATTTCACCGGGGAGCTGTTTTTT. Its translation is CASSSGQGAQYFTGELFF.